These 8 T cell receptor beta chains share one sample of origin, sequenced in a study of T cells after yellow fever vaccination. MiXCR was run by TCRdb on the 5' RACE reads, yielding one entry per CDR3 protein. The sample has about 220,000 distinct CDR3 sequences; roughly 6.2% are singletons. This specimen was CD4+ T cells sorted from PBMCs, taken on the day of the yellow fever booster vaccination. All receptors come from a man aged 25 to 40 who received the YFV17D yellow fever vaccine.

This clonotype was picked up a small number of times. The chain employs TRBV6-2 or TRBV6-3 and TRBJ1-5, with TRBD1 matching over 7 bases. Unmatched junction bases numbered 19, after V lost 5 bases and J lost 0 bases. Germline CDR1 and CDR2: MNHEY and SVGEGT. The CDR3 totals 20 residues. As DNA, the CDR3 is TGTGCCAGCAGTACCTCGCGGCAAGGGGGCGGCCTGTCTAGCAATCAGCCCCAGCATTTT. Protein product: CASSTSRQGGGLSSNQPQHF.

The CDR3 DNA follows: TGTGCCAGCAGCTTAGACGCTAGCCGGGATACGCAGTATTTT. Translation: CASSLDASRDTQYF. The chain combines TRBV7-3 with TRBJ2-3; TRBD2 is a possible D gene (5 bases). Between the trimmed V and J ends, which lost 2 bases and 6 bases, there was a span of 12 bases. The CDR3 is 14 residues long. Per the germline V gene, CDR1 is SGHTA and CDR2 is FQGTGA.

The chain links TRBV5-6 to TRBJ2-7, with D possibly being TRBD2 (7 bases). This CDR3 comprises 15 residues. The germline CDR1 and CDR2 sequences are SGHDT and YYEEEE. Trimming took off 6 bases at V and 0 bases at J, with 16 bases between the two ends. The CDR3 is CASTLRGDTSYEQYF. DNA for the CDR3: TGTGCCAGCACCCTTCGGGGGGACACCTCCTACGAGCAGTACTTC.

Only a few counts were recorded for this clonotype. The V call is TRBV30, the J call TRBJ1-4, with D perhaps matching TRBD1 (6 bases). With 1 base removed from V and 7 bases from J, the gap between germline ends came to 13 bases. The length of the CDR3 is 14 residues. Looked up from germline, CDR1 is GTSNPN and CDR2 is SVGIG (reference sequence). CDR3 sequence: CAWSGVQGGEKLFF. CDR3 nucleotide sequence: TGTGCCTGGAGTGGGGTACAGGGCGGTGAAAAACTGTTTTTT. Full variable domain (rest looked up from reference TRBV30 and TRBJ1-4): SQTIHQWPATLVQPVGSPLSLECTVEGTSNPNLYWYRQAAGRGLQLLFYSVGIGQISSEVPQNLSASRPQDRQFILSSKKLLLSDSGFYLCAWSGVQGGEKLFFGSGTQLSVL.

The chain is built from TRBV7-9 and TRBJ1-4, with 7 bases lining up with TRBD1. Germline V lookup: CDR1 SEHNR, CDR2 FQNEAQ (reference sequence). The CDR3 runs to 17 residues. The V and J ends lost 5 bases and 6 bases, in that order; junction bases with no gene match: 15. The CDR3 DNA follows: TGTGCCAGCAGCAAGGACAGGTCTTCTGCGAGTCATGAAAAACTGTTTTTT. Translated: CASSKDRSSASHEKLFF. Full variable domain (missing parts from reference TRBV7-9 and TRBJ1-4): DTGVSQNPRHKITKRGQNVTFRCDPISEHNRLYWYRQTLGQGPEFLTYFQNEAQLEKSRLLSDRFSAERPKGSFSTLEIQRTEQGDSAMYLCASSKDRSSASHEKLFFGSGTQLSVL.

This clonotype was recorded once. The junction shows a germline mismatch at one end, possibly a read error. The chain carries TRBV20-1 and TRBJ2-2, with TRBD1 identical over 9 bases. The CDR3 length is 16 residues. Germline V CDR1 and CDR2: DFQATT, SNEGSKA (reference sequence). CDR3 nucleotide sequence: TGCTGTGCTACCCAAAGACAGGGGGCGAACACCGGGGAGCTGTTTTTT. This sequence encodes CCATQRQGANTGELFF.

This clonotype was seen repeatedly, ten times or more. This rearrangement joins TRBV20-1 to TRBJ2-1; 9 bases are a match to TRBD2. The ends lost 1 base at V and 7 bases at J; junction bases unmatched: 5. Germline V gives CDR1 DFQATT, CDR2 SNEGSKA (reference sequence). The CDR3 has 14 amino acids. The CDR3 coding sequence is TGCAGTGCTAGAGGACTAGCGGAGCAAAATGAGCAGTTCTTC. Amino acid sequence: CSARGLAEQNEQFF.

This clonotype was seen repeatedly, ten times or more. This chain connects TRBV4-2 to TRBJ2-5; possibly TRBD1 for D (5 bases). Trimming shortened V by 0 bases and J by 4 bases, and 15 bases separated the two germline ends. The CDR3 has 16 residues. The germline V gene encodes CDR1 LGHNA and CDR2 YNFKEQ. The CDR3 sequence is CASSQEGPWGGETQYF. The CDR3 DNA reads as TGTGCCAGCAGCCAAGAGGGGCCCTGGGGTGGAGAGACCCAGTACTTC.